The 5 T cell receptor beta chains in this list originate from one sample, sequenced in a study of shared clonotypes between healthy human individuals. Some clones are missing from TCRdb's copy, which holds only in-frame ones; the method was immunoSEQ multiplex PCR. The data show around 700,000 clones, around 73% seen once. The sequenced sample was memory CD4+ T cells sorted from blood. Specified subset: CD45RA-negative fraction. All receptors come from a woman aged 25 to 39 in good health.

The rearrangement uses TRBV7-8 and TRBJ2-5; 10 bases align to TRBD1. Germline assignment: CDR1 SGHVS and CDR2 FQNEAQ. With V trimmed by 5 bases and J by 5 bases, 5 bases remained unmatched. The CDR3 runs to 14 residues. Written as DNA, the CDR3 is TGTGCCAGCAGCCTGGGGACAGGGGAGGAGACCCAGTACTTC. It is translated as CASSLGTGEETQYF. Complete variable domain (other parts from reference TRBV7-8 and TRBJ2-5): GAGVSQSPRYKVAKRGQDVALRCDPISGHVSLFWYQQALGQGPEFLTYFQNEAQLDKSGLPSDRFFAERPEGSVSTLKIQRTQQEDSAVYLCASSLGTGEETQYFGPGTRLLVL.

The rearrangement uses TRBV19 and TRBJ1-1; D call uncertain. This CDR3 has 14 residues. The germline CDR1 and CDR2 sequences are LNHDA and SQIVND (reference sequence). The V end lost 4 bases, the J end lost 1 base, and 10 bases lay between the germline ends. CDR3 DNA: TGTGCCAGTAGTAAGCAGGACGGGAACACTGAAGCTTTCTTT. Its translation: CASSKQDGNTEAFF.

The chain combines TRBV7-9 with TRBJ2-2; tentative D call: TRBD2 (5 bases). CDR3 length equals 14 residues. CDR1 is SEHNR and CDR2 is FQNEAQ in the germline V gene (reference sequence). The V end was cut by 5 bases, the J end by 5 bases, with 12 bases between. The CDR3 here is CASSHRPGTGELFF. The CDR3 coding sequence is TGTGCCAGCAGCCACAGACCGGGGACCGGGGAGCTGTTTTTT.

The genes are TRBV5-1 and TRBJ2-2, with 11 bases that match TRBD2. Per germline, CDR1 SGHRS and CDR2 YFSETQ. The CDR3 runs 16 residues. The V and J ends lost 5 bases and 6 bases, in that order; junction bases with no gene match: 9. CDR3 sequence: CASSLLAGENPGELFF. In DNA form, the CDR3 reads TGCGCCAGCAGTCTACTAGCGGGAGAGAATCCCGGGGAGCTGTTTTTT.

J is TRBJ1-5 and V is TRBV5-6, with TRBD1 as a possible D gene (6 bases). The V and J ends lost 0 bases and 0 bases respectively, with 16 bases between them. Per the germline V gene, CDR1 is SGHDT and CDR2 is YYEEEE. The CDR3 runs 18 residues. The CDR3 DNA is TGTGCCAGCAGCTTGGGGCAGGGGTTACCGTATAGCAATCAGCCCCAGCATTTT. Amino acid sequence: CASSLGQGLPYSNQPQHF.